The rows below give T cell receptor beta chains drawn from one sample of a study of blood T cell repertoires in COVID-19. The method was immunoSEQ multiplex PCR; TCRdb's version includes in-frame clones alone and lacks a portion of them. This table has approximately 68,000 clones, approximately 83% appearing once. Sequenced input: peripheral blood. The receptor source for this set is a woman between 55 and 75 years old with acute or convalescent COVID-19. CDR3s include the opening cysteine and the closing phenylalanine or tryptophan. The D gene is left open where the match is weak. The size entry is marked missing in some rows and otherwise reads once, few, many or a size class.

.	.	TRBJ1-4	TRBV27	TGTGCCAGCAGTCTCCGGACAGCGAATCCAACTAATGAAAAACTGTTTTTT	CASSLRTANPTNEKLFF
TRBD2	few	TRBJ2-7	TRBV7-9	TGTGCCAGCAGCCCCGGACTAGCGGACTACGAGCAGTACTTC	CASSPGLADYEQYF
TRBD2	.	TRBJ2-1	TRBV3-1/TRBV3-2	TGTGCCAGCAGCCAACGCCCAATCATGCTAGCGGGGGAGGGAAATGAGCAGTTCTTC	CASSQRPIMLAGEGNEQFF
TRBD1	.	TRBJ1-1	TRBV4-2	TGTGCCAGCAGCCCGACAGGGGTGGGAGGGACTGAAGCTTTCTTT	CASSPTGVGGTEAFF
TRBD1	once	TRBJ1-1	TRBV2	TGTGCCAGCAGCGAAACAGGGGTGGGGACTGAAGCTTTCTTT	CASSETGVGTEAFF
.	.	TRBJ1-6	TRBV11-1	TGTGCCAGCAGTCTGTCACTTAACCTTTCACCCCTCCACTTT	CASSLSLNLSPLHF
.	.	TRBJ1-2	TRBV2	TGTGCCAGCAGGATAGGGGTATTTAACTATGGCTACACCTTC	CASRIGVFNYGYTF
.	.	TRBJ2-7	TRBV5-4	TGTGCCAGCAGCTGGCCGCGGGGTGAGCAGTACTTC	CASSWPRGEQYF
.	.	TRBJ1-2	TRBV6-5	TGTGCCAGCAGCGGACAGAAACCTGGCTACACCTTC	CASSGQKPGYTF
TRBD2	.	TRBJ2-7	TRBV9	TGTGCCAGCAGCCCCCCTGGGAGGGGCGAGCAGTACTTC	CASSPPGRGEQYF
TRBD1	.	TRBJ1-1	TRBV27	TGTGCCAGCAGTGACAGGGGGCCGAGCACTGAAGCTTTCTTT	CASSDRGPSTEAFF
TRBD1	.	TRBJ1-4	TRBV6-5	TGTGCCAGCAGTTGGACAGGGGGGACCGAAAAACTGTTTTTT	CASSWTGGTEKLFF
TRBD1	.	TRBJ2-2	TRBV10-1	TGCGCCAGCAGCGCTAGACAGGGGACCGGGGAGCTGTTTTTT	CASSARQGTGELFF
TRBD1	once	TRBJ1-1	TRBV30	TGTGCCTGGAGAGGAGACAGGGACGCTGAAGCTTTCTTT	CAWRGDRDAEAFF
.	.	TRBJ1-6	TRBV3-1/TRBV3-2	TGTGCCAGCAGCCAAGTATCCCCAGGGCGGTCACCCCTCCACTTT	CASSQVSPGRSPLHF
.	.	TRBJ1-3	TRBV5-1	TGCGCCAGCAGGAGGGAAAGCTCTGGAAACACCATATATTTT	CASRRESSGNTIYF
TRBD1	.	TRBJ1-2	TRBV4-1	TGCGCCAGCAGCCAGGCTCCGGGACAGGGTTATGGCTACACCTTC	CASSQAPGQGYGYTF
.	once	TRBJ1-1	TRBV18	TGTGCCAGCTCATTAGACATTAACACTGAAGCTTTCTTT	CASSLDINTEAFF
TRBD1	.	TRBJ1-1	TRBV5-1	TGCGCCAGCAGCCGGGGACAGGCGAACACTGAAGCTTTCTTT	CASSRGQANTEAFF
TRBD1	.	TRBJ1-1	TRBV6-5	TGTGCCAGCAGTTACTCGGACAGGGTGACTGAAGCTTTCTTT	CASSYSDRVTEAFF
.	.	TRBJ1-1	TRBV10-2	TGCGCCAGCAGGGAGAACGGGGGGAACACTGAAGCTTTCTTT	CASRENGGNTEAFF
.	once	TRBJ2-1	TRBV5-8	TGTGCCAGCACCCACCCCAGGGTCAATGAGCAGTTCTTC	CASTHPRVNEQFF
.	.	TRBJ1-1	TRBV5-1	TGCGCCAGCAGCGTACAGGGTCGAGCTTTCTTT	CASSVQGRAFF
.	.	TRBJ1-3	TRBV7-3	TGTGCCAGCAGCTTAAACCGTTTCGGGTCAGGAAACACCATATATTTT	CASSLNRFGSGNTIYF
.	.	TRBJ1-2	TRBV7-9	TGTGCCAGCAGCTTAGCGTGGGCCAGCTCCGGCTACACCTTC	CASSLAWASSGYTF
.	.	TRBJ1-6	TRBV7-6	TGTGCCAGCAGCTGGGGGGGTATAGGGAATTCACCCCTCCACTTT	CASSWGGIGNSPLHF
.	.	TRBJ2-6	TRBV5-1	TGCGCCAGCAGCCCCGACAGCTCTGGGGCCAACGTCCTGACTTTC	CASSPDSSGANVLTF
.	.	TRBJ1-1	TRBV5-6	TGTGCCAGCAGGTATCGGGTAGGTGGGGAAGCTTTCTTT	CASRYRVGGEAFF
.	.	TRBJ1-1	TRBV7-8	TGTGCCAGCAGCTTAGAGGGGGTCCGAGCTGAAGCTTTCTTT	CASSLEGVRAEAFF
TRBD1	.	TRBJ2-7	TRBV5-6	TGTGCCAGCAGCACAACCGGGACAGGGTGGACACGCAACTCCTACGAGCAGTACTTC	CASSTTGTGWTRNSYEQYF
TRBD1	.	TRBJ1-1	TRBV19	TGTGCCAGTAGTATCGGTTCGGCAGGGGGAGGCACTGAAGCTTTCTTT	CASSIGSAGGGTEAFF
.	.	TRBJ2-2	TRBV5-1	TGCGCCAGCAGCTTGGATTTGAGGAACACCGGGGAGCTGTTTTTT	CASSLDLRNTGELFF
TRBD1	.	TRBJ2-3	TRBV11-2	TGTGCCAGCAGCTTAGTGGGACAGCGCACAGATACGCAGTATTTT	CASSLVGQRTDTQYF
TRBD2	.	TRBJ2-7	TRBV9	TGTGCCAGCAGCGTTAGCGGGGGGGCCTCCTACGAGCAGTACTTC	CASSVSGGASYEQYF
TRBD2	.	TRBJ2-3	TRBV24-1	TGTGCCACCAGTGAGGGGGGGAGGACAGATACGCAGTATTTT	CATSEGGRTDTQYF
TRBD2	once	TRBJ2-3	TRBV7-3	TGTGCCAGCAGCAAGGGACTAGCGGGGGGCACAGATACGCAGTATTTT	CASSKGLAGGTDTQYF
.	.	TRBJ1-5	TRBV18	TGTGCCAGCTCACCATACGGGGGGGAGGCTCAGCCCCAGCATTTT	CASSPYGGEAQPQHF
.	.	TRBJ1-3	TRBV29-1	TGCGCAAGCGGGGGGATGGGAAACACCATATATTTT	CASGGMGNTIYF
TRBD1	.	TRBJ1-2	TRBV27	TGTGCCAGCAGACCTTCGACAGGGAATAACTATGGCTACACCTTC	CASRPSTGNNYGYTF
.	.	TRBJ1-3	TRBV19	TGTGCCAGTAGTCTTCGATCCGGGACAAGCTCCCTCGGAAACACCATATATTTT	CASSLRSGTSSLGNTIYF
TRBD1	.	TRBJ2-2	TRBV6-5	TGTGCCAGCAGCCTCAGGGGGCCTCCCACCGGGGAGCTGTTTTTT	CASSLRGPPTGELFF
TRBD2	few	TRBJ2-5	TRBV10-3	TGTGCCATCAGTGACACTAGCGGGGGGGCAGAGGAGACCCAGTACTTC	CAISDTSGGAEETQYF